The 16 T cell receptor beta chains listed next were all sequenced from one sample in a study of cytomegalovirus exposure and HLA in healthy donors. Researchers ran the PCR with 60 Vbeta and 13 Jbeta primers. The method was immunoSEQ multiplex PCR; TCRdb's version includes in-frame clones alone and lacks a portion of them. The sample records about 150,000 clones, around 84% being singletons. The sample taken for sequencing was PBMCs. These TCRs come from a man aged 40-50 years in good health and CMV-seropositive.

This rearrangement joins TRBV11-1 to TRBJ1-1, with 7 bases fitting TRBD1. The CDR3 contains 16 residues. From germline, CDR1 is SGHAT and CDR2 FQDESV (reference sequence). V lost 5 bases and J lost 0; bases outside the gene matches: 9. The CDR3 spells CASSPYPGGLNTEAFF. As DNA, the CDR3 is TGTGCCAGCAGCCCCTACCCAGGGGGGCTGAACACTGAAGCTTTCTTT.

The CDR3 nucleotides are TGTGCCAGCAGTTACGACTCCTATAAAGAAAAACTGTTTTTT. It encodes CASSYDSYKEKLFF. The chain is built from TRBV6-5 and TRBJ1-4, with D hard to call. The germline CDR1 and CDR2 sequences are MNHEY and SVGAGI. V lost 2 bases to trimming and J lost 8 bases, with 12 bases between them. The CDR3 spans 14 residues.

The CDR3 loop reads CASSLDGQVNNEKLFF. The CDR3 DNA reads as TGCGCCAGCAGCTTGGATGGACAGGTTAATAATGAAAAACTGTTTTTT. The chain employs TRBV5-1 and TRBJ1-4; TRBD1 agrees at 7 bases. Trimming took 0 bases from V and 4 from J; bases not matched to a gene: 6. The CDR3 consists of 16 residues. Per the germline V gene, CDR1 is SGHRS and CDR2 is YFSETQ.

This clone was counted only a few times. This chain connects TRBV28 to TRBJ1-2; TRBD1 is a possible D gene (6 bases). Trimming stripped 3 bases from V and 7 bases from J, with 12 bases between. This CDR3 region has 13 residues. From germline, CDR1 is MDHEN and CDR2 SYDVKM. For the CDR3, the DNA is TGTGCCAGCAGTTTTAAACAGGGCAGTGGCTACACCTTC. Translation gives CASSFKQGSGYTF.

The CDR3 loop reads CASSQGGTINQPQHF. The CDR3 bases are TGCGCCAGCAGCCAAGGAGGAACAATCAATCAGCCCCAGCATTTT. The chain joins TRBV4-1 to TRBJ1-5; no clear D gene. There are 15 residues in the CDR3. Germline V CDR1 and CDR2: MGHRA, YSYEKL. Between the trimmed V and J ends, which lost 1 base and 3 bases, there was a span of 10 bases.

The chain uses TRBV6-1 and TRBJ2-7; D gene ambiguous. The CDR3 loop spans 11 amino acids. Germline CDR1 and CDR2: MNHNS and SASEGT. V was trimmed by 2 bases and J by 4 bases, leaving 3 bases between them. This CDR3 reads CASSEQYEQYF. The CDR3 DNA sequence: TGTGCCAGCAGTGAACAATACGAGCAGTACTTC.

This chain joins TRBV7-9 and TRBJ2-3, with TRBD2 matching 10 bases. CDR1 and CDR2 from the germline V gene are SEHNR and FQNEAQ (reference sequence). J lost 6 bases, V lost 3 bases, and 9 bases had no gene match. The CDR3 is 16 amino acids. CDR3 loop: CASSFGASGRGDTQYF. CDR3 bases: TGTGCCAGCAGCTTTGGGGCTAGCGGGAGAGGGGATACGCAGTATTTT.

DNA of the CDR3: TGTGCCAGCAGCCCGTGGACAGGGTTAACTGAAGCTTTCTTT. As protein: CASSPWTGLTEAFF. The chain uses TRBV9 and TRBJ1-1; 8 positions match TRBD1. The V gene's germline CDR1 is SGDLS and CDR2 YYNGEE. V dropped 4 bases and J dropped 5; count of bases not matched to a gene: 7. This CDR3 is 14 amino acids long.

The chain carries TRBV18 and TRBJ2-2, with 10 nucleotides matching TRBD1. V lost 1 base and J lost 4; bases outside the gene matches: 0. The V gene's germline CDR1 is KGHSH and CDR2 LQKENI. The length of the CDR3 is 15 residues. For the CDR3, the DNA is TGTGCCAGCTCACCACGGACAGGGGGCACCGGGGAGCTGTTTTTT. This codes for CASSPRTGGTGELFF.

The chain employs TRBV27 and TRBJ1-2; D ambiguous. The length of the CDR3 is 14 residues. V was shortened by 6 bases and J by 0 bases, with 11 bases between the two germline ends. Germline-derived CDR1 and CDR2 are MNHEY and SMNVEV (reference sequence). CDR3 coding DNA: TGTGCCAGCAGCCTAAACCCGTCTAACTATGGCTACACCTTC. Protein: CASSLNPSNYGYTF.

The chain joins TRBV15 to TRBJ1-3, with 9 bases that match TRBD1. Germline assignment: CDR1 LNHNV and CDR2 YYDKDF (reference sequence). The J segment lost 4 bases and the V segment lost 0 bases, leaving 10 bases of the junction unmatched. The CDR3 has 18 amino acids. CDR3 residues: CATSREPLTGGSGNTIYF. In DNA, the CDR3 is TGTGCCACCAGCAGAGAACCCCTGACAGGGGGTTCGGGAAACACCATATATTTT.

A remark on this clone: Mismatch with germline at one junction end may stem from a read error. The rearrangement links TRBV7-9 to TRBJ2-1, with D possibly matching TRBD1 (7 bases). The CDR3 has 17 residues. Germline V gene lookup returns CDR1 SEHNR and CDR2 FQNEAQ (reference sequence). The CDR3 nucleotides read TGTTCCAGCAGCTCACAGGGGCGGGGTAGCTCCTACAATGAGCAGTTCTTC. Protein product: CSSSSQGRGSSYNEQFF.

The chain has TRBV4-1 and TRBJ1-2; D gene ambiguous. CDR3 length equals 16 residues. Germline values: CDR1 MGHRA, CDR2 YSYEKL. Trimming removed 0 bases at V and 0 bases at J, with 11 bases between. CDR3 nucleotide sequence: TGCGCCAGCAGCCAAGACAGGACTTACTCTAACTATGGCTACACCTTC. Amino acids: CASSQDRTYSNYGYTF.

V and J are TRBV14 and TRBJ2-5, with TRBD1 as a possible D gene (5 bases). With 8 bases removed from V and 2 bases from J, the gap between germline ends came to 12 bases. There are 13 residues in the CDR3. CDR1 is SGHDN and CDR2 is FVKESK in the germline V gene. CDR3 protein: CASGRTIQETQYF. The CDR3 DNA reads TGTGCCAGCGGCCGGACAATTCAAGAGACCCAGTACTTC.

V is TRBV6-5 and J is TRBJ2-1; 9 bases align to TRBD2. The CDR3 covers 15 residues. The V and J ends lost 8 bases and 6 bases, in that order; junction bases with no gene match: 11. The germline gives CDR1 MNHEY, CDR2 SVGAGI. CDR3 in amino acids: CASSPPGTSPNEQFF. In DNA, the CDR3 is TGTGCCAGCTCCCCGCCCGGGACTAGCCCCAATGAGCAGTTCTTC.

This chain uses TRBV7-2 with TRBJ2-1, with unresolved D. The CDR3 covers 11 residues. Trimming took 2 bases from V and 10 from J, leaving 6 bases between them. The germline V gene has CDR1 SGHTA and CDR2 FQGNSA. The CDR3 sequence is CASSLTLEQFF. As DNA, the CDR3 is TGTGCCAGCAGCTTAACGCTAGAGCAGTTCTTC.